The 22 T cell receptor beta chains given below trace back to one sample, sequenced in a study of immune heterogeneity within non-small cell lung tumors. It was a multiplex PCR that amplified TCR beta CDR3, with 32 V and 13 J primers. TCRdb re-derived calls from the multiplex PCR reads in MiXCR, one entry per CDR3 protein. The sample has 30,000 to 40,000 distinct CDR3 sequences; around 26% are singletons. Bulk tumor genomic DNA, roughly 600 ng per sample, was the template. Far-apart biopsies, several per primary tumor, were taken during surgery. The patients were newly diagnosed with non-small cell lung cancer, had not been treated, and had curative surgery. The sample consisted of lung tumor tissue. The receptors were gathered from a man between 35 and 55 years old with non-small cell lung cancer.

This clonotype was detected many times. V and J are TRBV10-2 and TRBJ2-7; TRBD1 might be the D (5 bases). Germline V gene lookup returns CDR1 WSHSY and CDR2 SAAADI. Trimming left V 2 bases short and J 7 bases short, with 12 bases between. There are 13 residues in the CDR3. The CDR3, as DNA: TGCGCCAGCAGTGAGAGGGGAAAGGAAGAGCAGTACTTC. Translated: CASSERGKEEQYF.

As regards this clonotype: Because it lacks the conserved phenylalanine or tryptophan at the end, this CDR3 is likely a read error. The chain has TRBV5-1 and TRBJ2-6, with 7 bases identical to TRBD1. CDR3 length: 16 amino acids. Trimming took 7 bases from V and 0 from J; bases not matched to a gene: 7. Germline V gene data show CDR1 as SGHRS and CDR2 as YFSETQ. DNA for the CDR3: TGCGCCAGCCGACGACAGGGCGGCTCTGGGGCCAACGTCCTGACTCTT. This sequence encodes CASRRQGGSGANVLTL.

The rearrangement uses TRBV15 and TRBJ2-3; a weak D match, TRBD2 (5 bases). Germline CDR1 is LNHNV and CDR2 is YYDKDF (reference sequence). V was shortened by 0 bases and J by 7 bases, with 14 bases between the two germline ends. The CDR3 has 15 amino acids. In DNA, the CDR3 is TGTGCCACCAGCAGAGATACCCCGGGGTGGTATACGCAGTATTTT. It is translated as CATSRDTPGWYTQYF.

This clonotype was seen only a few times. This chain joins TRBV5-4 and TRBJ2-2; D not resolved. The germline V gene has CDR1 SGHNT and CDR2 YYREEE (reference sequence). The V end lost 5 bases, the J end lost 1 base, and 9 bases lay between the germline ends. CDR3 length: 14 residues. CDR3 amino acids: CASRYPENTGELFF. CDR3 sequence (DNA): TGTGCCAGCAGATACCCCGAGAACACCGGGGAGCTGTTTTTT.

Concerning this clonotype itself: Sequence at one end of the junction differs from germline and may be a read error. V usage is TRBV11-3 and J usage is TRBJ1-2; TRBD1 aligns across 7 bases. The CDR3 spans 15 residues. CDR1 SGHNT and CDR2 YENEEA come from the germline V gene. The CDR3 nucleotides read TGTGTCAGCAGCACAACCGGGACAGCGGTACGTGGCTACACCTTC. Its translation: CVSSTTGTAVRGYTF.

V is TRBV12-3 or TRBV12-4 and J is TRBJ2-3, with D uncertain. The CDR3 runs 13 residues. V was pared by 2 bases and J by 3 bases, with 6 bases between. CDR3 sequence: CASSLNGTDTQYF. CDR3 nucleotide sequence: TGTGCCAGCAGTTTAAACGGGACAGATACGCAGTATTTT.

The CDR3 DNA reads TGTGCCAGCAGGGAGCCACACTCGAGCTCCTACGAGCAGTACTTC. This codes for CASREPHSSSYEQYF. This rearrangement joins TRBV6-1 to TRBJ2-7; D not resolved. Germline lookup yields CDR1 MNHNS and CDR2 SASEGT. Between the trimmed V and J ends, which lost 6 bases and 0 bases, there was a span of 15 bases. This CDR3 is built from 15 residues.

On this clonotype itself: One end of the junction does not line up with germline, which may come from a read error. This chain uses TRBV9 with TRBJ2-1; 7 bases match TRBD2. The CDR3 has 15 residues. Germline V CDR1 and CDR2: SGDLS, YYNGEE. CDR3 sequence reads: CASSVGGSGYNDQFF. The CDR3 DNA follows: TGTGCCAGCAGCGTAGGAGGTAGCGGGTACAATGATCAGTTCTTC. Based on the CDR3 plus reference TRBV9 and TRBJ2-1, the full variable domain is DSGVTQTPKHLITATGQRVTLRCSPRSGDLSVYWYQQSLDQGLQFLIQYYNGEERAKGNILERFSAQQFPDLHSELNLSSLELGDSALYFCASSVGGSGYNDQFFGPGTRLTVL.

The chain recombines TRBV28 with TRBJ2-2; 10 bases are a match to TRBD1. Germline V gene data show CDR1 as MDHEN and CDR2 as SYDVKM. The CDR3 loop spans 15 amino acids. V dropped 5 bases and J dropped 6; count of bases not matched to a gene: 6. As DNA, the CDR3 is TGTGCCAGCAGTCGTCCCGGGACAGGGGCCGGGGAGCTGTTTTTT. Translating it yields CASSRPGTGAGELFF.

This chain links TRBV9 with TRBJ1-5; D not certain. This CDR3 is 14 amino acids long. Trimming shortened V by 0 bases and J by 6 bases, and 10 bases separated the two germline ends. Germline assignment: CDR1 SGDLS and CDR2 YYNGEE. The CDR3 region is CASSVGGHGQPQHF. CDR3 in DNA: TGTGCCAGCAGCGTAGGAGGGCACGGTCAGCCCCAGCATTTT.

This clonotype was counted between two and nine times. The CDR3 DNA reads TGCGCCAGCAGCCCCACCCTAGCGGGGACCTACAATGAGCAGTTCTTC. Translated, it gives CASSPTLAGTYNEQFF. The chain employs TRBV5-1 and TRBJ2-1; 9 bases align to TRBD2. CDR1 is SGHRS and CDR2 is YFSETQ in the germline V gene. The CDR3 length is 16 residues. The V and J ends lost 4 bases and 2 bases, in that order; junction bases with no gene match: 7.

The chain joins TRBV4-2 to TRBJ2-1; D unclear. The germline CDR1 and CDR2 sequences are LGHNA and YNFKEQ. This CDR3 spans 14 amino acids. V was cut by 0 bases and J by 2 bases, with 5 bases left in between. The CDR3 sequence is CASSQDMAYNEQFF. DNA for the CDR3: TGTGCCAGCAGCCAAGATATGGCCTACAATGAGCAGTTCTTC.

This clonotype was detected once. Just one base apart from a much larger clone, this may be a read error. This chain uses TRBV4-3 with TRBJ2-3; 10 bases are shared with TRBD2. Germline CDR1 and CDR2: LGHNA and YSLEER. The CDR3 contains 16 residues. The CDR3 DNA is TGCGCCAGCAGCCAAGATCTAGCGGGAGTCACAGATAAGCAGTATTTT. It encodes CASSQDLAGVTDKQYF.

The CDR3 spells CASSEVYRMNTEAFF. The CDR3 region has the DNA TGTGCCAGCAGTGAGGTTTATAGGATGAACACTGAAGCTTTCTTT. The genes are TRBV6-1 and TRBJ1-1; D ambiguous. The CDR3 contains 15 residues. The V end lost 3 bases, the J end lost 0 bases, and 11 bases lay between the germline ends. The germline CDR1 and CDR2 sequences are MNHNS and SASEGT.

Concerning this clonotype: Being one base from a much bigger clone, this may be a read error. The chain couples TRBV12-3 or TRBV12-4 to TRBJ2-1, with D maybe TRBD1 (6 bases). The V end lost 6 bases, the J end lost 1 base, and 10 bases lay between the germline ends. The CDR3 contains 14 residues. The CDR3: CASRTGTSYNEQFF. The CDR3 DNA is TGTGCCAGCAGAACCGGGACATCCTACAATGAGCAGTTCTTC.

This clonotype was counted ten times or more. The chain employs TRBV19 and TRBJ1-1, with 7 bases that match TRBD1. CDR1 is LNHDA, CDR2 SQIVND, per germline (reference sequence). V was pared by 8 bases and J by 0 bases, with 6 bases of the junction left unmatched. The CDR3 consists of 14 residues. CDR3 coding DNA: TGTGCCAGTCTGTCGACAGGGTTGAACACTGAAGCTTTCTTT. Its translation: CASLSTGLNTEAFF.

With respect to this clonotype: This may stem from a read error, because a much larger clone lies one nucleotide away. V and J are TRBV14 and TRBJ2-7; D call uncertain. The CDR3 runs 15 residues. Per germline, CDR1 SGHDN and CDR2 FVKESK. CDR3 DNA sequence: TGTGCCAGCAGCCAAGGGCGAAGGCTCGTCTACGAGCATTACTTC. Translated: CASSQGRRLVYEHYF.

CDR3 nucleotides: TGTGCCAGCACCCCGGGGGGGGTGGCCAAAAACATTCAGTACTTC. Protein product: CASTPGGVAKNIQYF. The gene calls are TRBV6-2 or TRBV6-3 and TRBJ2-4, with 8 bases that match TRBD2. This CDR3 comprises 15 residues. V shed 7 bases, J shed 1 base, and the junction held 6 bases outside the gene matches. Germline CDR1 is MNHEY and CDR2 is SVGEGT.

About this clonotype: This may be a read error: a much more frequent sequence differs by one nucleotide. The chain recombines TRBV6-1 with TRBJ1-2, with 10 bases fitting TRBD1. The V gene's germline CDR1 is MNHNS and CDR2 SASEGT. The CDR3 loop spans 14 amino acids. In DNA form, the CDR3 reads TGTACCAGCAGTGAAGGGGACAGGGGACATGGCTACACCTTC. It codes for CTSSEGDRGHGYTF.

There are a few counts of this clonotype. V is TRBV5-1 and J is TRBJ1-1; TRBD1 matches 7 bases. The V segment lost 1 base and the J segment 2 bases; nucleotides outside the gene matches: 2. Germline V gives CDR1 SGHRS, CDR2 YFSETQ. There are 14 residues in the CDR3. DNA for the CDR3: TGCGCCAGCAGCTTGAGACAGGGCAACACTGAAGCTTTCTTT. Its translation is CASSLRQGNTEAFF.

This clonotype was detected many times. The V call is TRBV5-1, the J call TRBJ2-7, with 10 bases fitting TRBD2. Germline CDR1 is SGHRS and CDR2 is YFSETQ. CDR3 length equals 14 residues. Germline trimming cut 4 bases from V and 5 bases from J; bases unmatched to any gene: 6. The chain's CDR3 is CASSKSSGSDEQYF. The CDR3 nucleotides read TGCGCCAGCAGCAAATCTAGCGGGAGCGACGAGCAGTACTTC.

This chain joins TRBV12-3 or TRBV12-4 and TRBJ2-2; D gene uncertain. Trimming pared 5 bases from V and 3 bases from J, leaving 7 bases between. The CDR3 has 13 residues. The CDR3 here is CASSPRDTGELFF. DNA for the CDR3: TGTGCCAGCAGTCCTCGGGACACCGGGGAGCTGTTTTTT.